This TCR beta chain was recovered during a study of CD8 T cells in Susac syndrome. While CD8+ and CD4+ T cells were isolated negatively, TEMRA cells were enriched by FACS. Germline trimming cut 5 bases from V and 5 bases from J; bases unmatched to any gene: 8. The CDR3 length is 14 residues. Germline values: CDR1 DFQATT, CDR2 SNEGSKA (reference sequence). With random hexamers, roughly 0.5 to 1 ug RNA was reverse transcribed. MiXCR was run by TCRdb on the immunoSEQ multiplex PCR reads, yielding one entry per CDR3 protein. The data hold tens of thousands of distinct CDR3 sequences, with around 96% observed a single time.

This chain links TRBV20-1 with TRBJ2-1; 8 positions match TRBD2. The material sequenced was CD8+ T cells from PBMCs. The TCR originated in a human donor with Susac syndrome. The CDR3 loop is CSADKGGGHNEQFF. As DNA, the CDR3 is TGCAGTGCTGATAAGGGCGGGGGGCACAATGAGCAGTTCTTC.